The entry below describes one T cell receptor beta chain. Here immunoSEQ multiplex PCR was the method, and the copy in TCRdb shows in-frame clones only, minus some. The data contain about 110,000 clones, 75% to 95% of them singletons. CDR3 length equals 17 residues. Germline lookup yields CDR1 SEHNR and CDR2 FQNEAQ (reference sequence). V lost 3 bases and J lost 3, with 17 bases in between. These data originate in a study of control samples from healthy donors and cancer patients. The rearrangement uses TRBV7-9 and TRBJ1-4, with D hard to call. Specimen: blood. The clonotype originates from a human donor in good health. The donor label of this sample is uncertain. The CDR3 DNA reads TGTGCCAGCAGCTTCACCCCCGGAAACGTGCCTAATGAAAAACTGTTTTTT. It yields the protein CASSFTPGNVPNEKLFF. The full variable domain, in which reference TRBV7-9 and TRBJ1-4 provide the parts outside the CDR3, is DTGVSQNPRHKITKRGQNVTFRCDPISEHNRLYWYRQTLGQGPEFLTYFQNEAQLEKSRLLSDRFSAERPKGSFSTLEIQRTEQGDSAMYLCASSFTPGNVPNEKLFFGSGTQLSVL.